This T cell receptor beta chain was recorded in a study of post-analysis software for immune sequencing data. Study-wide background: Courses of disease covered relapsing-remitting, secondary progressive and progressive-relapsing multiple sclerosis.

This clonotype has only a few counts. Antigen: not known. TCR beta cDNA libraries had unique molecular identifiers. TCRdb independently ran MiXCR on the PCR reads; one entry per CDR3 protein. Among almost 700,000 distinct CDR3 sequences listed, approximately 60% were seen once. There are 14 residues in the CDR3. From germline, CDR1 is DFQATT and CDR2 SNEGSKA (reference sequence). V dropped 2 bases and J dropped 3 bases, with 12 bases sitting between them. Study-wide results and caveats: TRBV5-6, TRBV5-1 and TRBV20-1 belonged to a set of a few TRBV segments that were more frequent in patients than controls. Normalized Chao1 diversity was significantly reduced in patients versus controls.

The chain couples TRBV20-1 to TRBJ2-3; perhaps TRBD2 as D (5 bases). This clonotype was sampled from a girl under 10 years old with multiple sclerosis. Sequenced: blood. The CDR3 bases are TGCAGTGCTAGACCCGGAACTAGGACAGATACGCAGTATTTT. This sequence encodes CSARPGTRTDTQYF.